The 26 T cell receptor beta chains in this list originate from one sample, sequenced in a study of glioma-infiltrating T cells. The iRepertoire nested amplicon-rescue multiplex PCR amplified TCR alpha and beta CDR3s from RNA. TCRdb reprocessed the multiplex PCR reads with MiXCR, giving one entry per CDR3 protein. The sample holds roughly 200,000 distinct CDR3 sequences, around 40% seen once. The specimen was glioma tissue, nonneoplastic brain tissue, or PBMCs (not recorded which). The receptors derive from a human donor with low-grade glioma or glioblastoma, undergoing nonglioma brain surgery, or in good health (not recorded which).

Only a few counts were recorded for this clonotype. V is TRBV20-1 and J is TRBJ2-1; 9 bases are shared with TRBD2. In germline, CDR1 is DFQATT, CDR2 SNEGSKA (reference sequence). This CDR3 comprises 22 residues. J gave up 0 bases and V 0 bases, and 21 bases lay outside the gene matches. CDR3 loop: CSARDEYFPILGSGSSYNEQFF. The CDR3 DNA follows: TGCAGTGCTAGAGATGAATACTTTCCGATCTTGGGTAGCGGGAGCTCCTACAATGAGCAGTTCTTC.

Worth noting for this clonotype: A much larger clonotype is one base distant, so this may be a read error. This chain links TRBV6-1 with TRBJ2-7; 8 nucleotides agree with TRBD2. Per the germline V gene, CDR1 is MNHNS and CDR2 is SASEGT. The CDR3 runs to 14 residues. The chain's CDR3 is CAGREAGEAYEQYF. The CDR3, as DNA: TGTGCCGGCAGGGAAGCGGGAGAAGCATACGAGCAGTACTTC.

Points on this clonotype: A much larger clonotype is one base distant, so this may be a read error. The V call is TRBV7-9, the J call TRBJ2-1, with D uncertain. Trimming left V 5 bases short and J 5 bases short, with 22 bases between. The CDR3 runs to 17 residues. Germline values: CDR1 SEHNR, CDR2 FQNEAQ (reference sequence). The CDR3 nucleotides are TGTGCCAGCAGCCACAGAGGATGGGCAGATGGGGACAATGAGCAGTTCTTC. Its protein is CASSHRGWADGDNEQFF.

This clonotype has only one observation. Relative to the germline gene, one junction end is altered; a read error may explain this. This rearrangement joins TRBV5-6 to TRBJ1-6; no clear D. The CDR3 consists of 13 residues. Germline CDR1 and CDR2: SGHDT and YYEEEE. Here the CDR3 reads CASRSWNNSPLNF. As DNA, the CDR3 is TGTGCCAGCAGAAGCTGGAACAATTCACCCCTCAACTTT.

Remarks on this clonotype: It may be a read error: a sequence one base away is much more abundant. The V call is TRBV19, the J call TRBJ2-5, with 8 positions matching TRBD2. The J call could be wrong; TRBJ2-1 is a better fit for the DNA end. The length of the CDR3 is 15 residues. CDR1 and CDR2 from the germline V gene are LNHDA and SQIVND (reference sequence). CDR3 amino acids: CASSIAGGPNNEQFF. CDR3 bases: TGTGCCAGTAGTATAGCGGGAGGGCCGAACAATGAGCAGTTCTTC.

In DNA, the CDR3 is TGTGCCTGCACCCGCAGGGGGGGTAAAACTGAAGCTTTCTTT. Encoded protein: CACTRRGGKTEAFF. This chain uses TRBV30 with TRBJ1-1; TRBD1 matches 7 bases. J was trimmed by 5 bases and V by 6 bases; bases with no gene match: 12. Germline V CDR1 and CDR2: GTSNPN, SVGIG (reference sequence). This CDR3 region has 14 residues.

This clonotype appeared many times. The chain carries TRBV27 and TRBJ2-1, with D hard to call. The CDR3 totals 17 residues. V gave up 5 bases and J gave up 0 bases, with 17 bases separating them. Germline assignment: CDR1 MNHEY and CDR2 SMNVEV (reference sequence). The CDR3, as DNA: TGTGCCAGCAGTCCTAGACTCCCCCAGAGCTCCTACAATGAGCAGTTCTTC. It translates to CASSPRLPQSSYNEQFF.

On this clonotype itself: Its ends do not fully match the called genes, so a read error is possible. The CDR3 DNA reads TGCAGCTTTGAAAGGGGGTACGAGCAGTACTTC. Protein product: CSFERGYEQYF. V gene TRBV29-1 combines with J gene TRBJ2-7; possible D gene TRBD1, 6 bases. There are 11 residues in the CDR3. CDR1 and CDR2 (germline): SQVTM, ANQGSEA.

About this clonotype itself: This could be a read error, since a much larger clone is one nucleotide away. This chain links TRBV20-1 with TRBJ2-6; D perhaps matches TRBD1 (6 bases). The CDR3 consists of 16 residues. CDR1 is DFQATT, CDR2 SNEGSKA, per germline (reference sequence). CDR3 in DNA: TGCAGTGCTAGGGCAGGGGTTCGATCTGGGGCCAACGTCCTGAATTTC. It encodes CSARAGVRSGANVLNF.

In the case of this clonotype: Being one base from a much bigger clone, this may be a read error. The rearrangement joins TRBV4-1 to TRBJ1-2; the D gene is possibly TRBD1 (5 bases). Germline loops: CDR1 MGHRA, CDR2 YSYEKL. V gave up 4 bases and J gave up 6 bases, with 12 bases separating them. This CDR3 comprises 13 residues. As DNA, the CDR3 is TGCGCCAGCAGCCTCTCAAACAGGAATGGCTACACCTTC. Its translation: CASSLSNRNGYTF.

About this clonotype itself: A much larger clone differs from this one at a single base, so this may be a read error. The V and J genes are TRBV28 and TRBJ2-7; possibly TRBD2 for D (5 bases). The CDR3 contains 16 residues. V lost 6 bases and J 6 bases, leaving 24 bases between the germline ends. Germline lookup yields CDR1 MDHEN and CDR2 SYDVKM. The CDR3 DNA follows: TGTGCCAGCAGACGACTGGACTTCCGACGAGGCTGCGAGCAGTACTTC. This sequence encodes CASRRLDFRRGCEQYF.

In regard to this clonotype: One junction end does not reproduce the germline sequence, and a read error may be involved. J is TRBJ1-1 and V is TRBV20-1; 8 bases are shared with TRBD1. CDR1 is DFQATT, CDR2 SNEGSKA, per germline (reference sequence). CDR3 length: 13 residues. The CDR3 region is CRVPHQGATEAFF. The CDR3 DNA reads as TGCAGGGTACCACATCAGGGGGCAACTGAAGCCTTCTTT.

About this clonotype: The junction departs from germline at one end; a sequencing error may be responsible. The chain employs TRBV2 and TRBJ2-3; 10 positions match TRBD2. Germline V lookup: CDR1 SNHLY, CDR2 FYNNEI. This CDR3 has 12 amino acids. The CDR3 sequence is CASGLAGDAQYF. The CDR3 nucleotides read TGTGCCAGTGGCCTAGCGGGAGATGCGCAGTATTTT. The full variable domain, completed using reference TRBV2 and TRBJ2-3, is EPEVTQTPSHQVTQMGQEVILRCVPISNHLYFYWYRQILGQKVEFLVSFYNNEISEKSEIFDDQFSVERPDGSNFTLKIRSTKLEDSAMYFCASGLAGDAQYFGPGTRLTVL.

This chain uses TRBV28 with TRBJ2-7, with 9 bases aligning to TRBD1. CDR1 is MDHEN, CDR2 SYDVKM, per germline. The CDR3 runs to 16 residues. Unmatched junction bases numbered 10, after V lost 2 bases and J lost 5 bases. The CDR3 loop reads CASSLSVGQGIDEQYF. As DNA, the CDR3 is TGTGCCAGCAGTTTAAGTGTGGGACAGGGAATCGACGAGCAGTACTTC. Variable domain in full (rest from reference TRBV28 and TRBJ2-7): DVKVTQSSRYLVKRTGEKVFLECVQDMDHENMFWYRQDPGLGLRLIYFSYDVKMKEKGDIPEGYSVSREKKERFSLILESASTNQTSMYLCASSLSVGQGIDEQYFGPGTRLTVT.

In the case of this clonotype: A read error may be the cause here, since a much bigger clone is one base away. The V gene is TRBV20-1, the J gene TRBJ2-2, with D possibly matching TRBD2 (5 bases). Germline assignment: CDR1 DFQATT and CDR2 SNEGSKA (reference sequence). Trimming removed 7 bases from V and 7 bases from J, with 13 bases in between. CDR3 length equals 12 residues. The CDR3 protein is CSVPGNDGELFF. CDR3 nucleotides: TGCAGTGTACCGGGGAATGACGGGGAGCTGTTTTTT.

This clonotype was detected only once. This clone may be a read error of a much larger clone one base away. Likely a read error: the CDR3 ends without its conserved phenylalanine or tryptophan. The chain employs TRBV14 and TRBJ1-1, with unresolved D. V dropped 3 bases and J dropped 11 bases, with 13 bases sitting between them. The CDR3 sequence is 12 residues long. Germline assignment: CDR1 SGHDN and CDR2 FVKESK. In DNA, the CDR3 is TGTGCCAGCAGCCAGGGAAACCTACGGGCTTTCTAT. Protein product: CASSQGNLRAFY.

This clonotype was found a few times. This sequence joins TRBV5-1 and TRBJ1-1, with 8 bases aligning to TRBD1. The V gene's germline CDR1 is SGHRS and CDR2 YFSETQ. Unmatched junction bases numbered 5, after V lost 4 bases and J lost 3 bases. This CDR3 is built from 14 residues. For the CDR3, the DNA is TGCGCCAGCAGCCCGACAGGGGAGGACACTGAAGCTTTCTTT. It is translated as CASSPTGEDTEAFF.

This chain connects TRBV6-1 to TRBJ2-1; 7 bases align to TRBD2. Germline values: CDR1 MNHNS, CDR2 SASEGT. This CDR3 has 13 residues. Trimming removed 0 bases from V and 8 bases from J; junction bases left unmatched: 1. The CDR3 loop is CASSEAGGDEQFF. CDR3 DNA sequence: TGTGCCAGCAGTGAAGCGGGAGGGGATGAGCAGTTCTTC.

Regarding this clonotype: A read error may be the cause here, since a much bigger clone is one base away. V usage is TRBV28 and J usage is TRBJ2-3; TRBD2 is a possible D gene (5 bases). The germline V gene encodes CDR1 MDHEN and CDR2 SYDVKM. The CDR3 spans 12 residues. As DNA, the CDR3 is TGTGCCAGCGGAGGAGCGGCAGATACGAAGTATTTT. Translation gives CASGGAADTKYF.

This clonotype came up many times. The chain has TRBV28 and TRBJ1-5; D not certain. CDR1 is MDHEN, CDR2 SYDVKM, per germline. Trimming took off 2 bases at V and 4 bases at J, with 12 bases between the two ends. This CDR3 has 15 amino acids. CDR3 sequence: CASSLKWLGNQPQHF. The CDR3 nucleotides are TGTGCCAGCAGTTTAAAGTGGCTCGGAAATCAGCCCCAGCATTTT.

The DNA for the CDR3 is TGTGCCAGCAGTTTTTCGGGTGGTAGGAATGAAGCTTTCTTT. It codes for CASSFSGGRNEAFF. The rearrangement uses TRBV3-1 and TRBJ1-1; unclear D gene. With 6 bases removed from V and 7 bases from J, the gap between germline ends came to 18 bases. CDR1 and CDR2 (germline): LGHDT, YNNKEL (reference sequence). This CDR3 spans 14 amino acids.

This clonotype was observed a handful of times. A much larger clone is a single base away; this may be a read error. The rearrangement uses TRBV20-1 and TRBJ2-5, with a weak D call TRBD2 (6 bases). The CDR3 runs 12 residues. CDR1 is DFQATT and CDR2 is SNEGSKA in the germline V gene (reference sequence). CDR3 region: CSAGTEQGTQYF. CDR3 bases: TGCAGTGCCGGGACTGAGCAAGGGACCCAGTACTTC.

DNA of the CDR3: TGTGCCAAAGGGACACCCTCCTACAATGAGCAGTTCTTC. It yields the protein CAKGTPSYNEQFF. V and J are TRBV7-7 and TRBJ2-1, with D maybe TRBD1 (6 bases). CDR1 is SSHAT, CDR2 FNYEAQ, per germline (reference sequence). Trimming removed 10 bases from V and 0 bases from J, with 10 bases in between. This CDR3 comprises 13 residues.

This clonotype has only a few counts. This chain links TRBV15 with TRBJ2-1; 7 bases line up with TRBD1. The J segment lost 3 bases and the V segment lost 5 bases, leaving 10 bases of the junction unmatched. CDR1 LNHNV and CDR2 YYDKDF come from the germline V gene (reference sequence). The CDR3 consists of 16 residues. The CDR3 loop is CATSHARGQGYNEQFF. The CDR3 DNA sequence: TGTGCCACCAGCCACGCAAGGGGGCAGGGCTACAATGAGCAGTTCTTC.

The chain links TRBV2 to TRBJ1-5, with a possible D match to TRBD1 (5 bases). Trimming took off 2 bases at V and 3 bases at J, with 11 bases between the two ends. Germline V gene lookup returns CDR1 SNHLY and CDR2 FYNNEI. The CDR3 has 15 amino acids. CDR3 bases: TGTGCCAGCAGTGAAAGGCCAGGGTACAATCAGCCCCAGCATTTT. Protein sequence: CASSERPGYNQPQHF.

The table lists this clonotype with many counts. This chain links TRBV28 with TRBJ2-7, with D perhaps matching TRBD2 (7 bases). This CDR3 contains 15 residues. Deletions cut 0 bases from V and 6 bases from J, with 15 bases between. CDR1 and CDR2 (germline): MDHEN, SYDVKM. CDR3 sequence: CASSLWAGASTEQYF. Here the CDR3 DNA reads TGTGCCAGCAGTTTATGGGCGGGGGCGAGCACCGAGCAGTACTTC.